Listed below are T cell receptor beta chains from one sample, sequenced in a study of type 1 regulatory T cells. Which antigens these TCRs recognize remains unknown. TCRdb used MiXCR to reprocess the reads, holding one entry per CDR3 protein. The sample carries tens of thousands of distinct CDR3 sequences, approximately 72% recorded once. The sequenced sample was cultured T cells, either the whole culture or a sorted T cell fraction (not recorded which). These receptors were collected from a human donor in good health. CDR3s include the opening cysteine and the closing phenylalanine or tryptophan. A D gene is named only where the DNA matches it firmly. A clone size is listed for some rows: how often the clone was seen (once, few, many), or a class if it is expanded.

13,NA,TRBJ1-1,TRBV4-2,NA,CASSQERVTEAFF,TGTGCCAGCAGCCAAGAGCGGGTGACTGAAGCTTTCTTT
15,NA,TRBJ2-3,TRBV11-3,TRBD1,CASSRGTGRTDTQYF,TGTGCCAGCAGCCGAGGGACAGGGAGGACAGATACGCAGTATTTT
14,few,TRBJ1-3,TRBV6-2/TRBV6-3,NA,CASSYADRGNTIYF,TGTGCCAGCAGTTACGCCGACAGAGGAAACACCATATATTTT
13,medium-sized,TRBJ1-5,TRBV12-3/TRBV12-4,NA,CASSLVGSQPQHF,TGTGCCAGCAGTTTGGTAGGGAGTCAGCCCCAGCATTTT
17,NA,TRBJ1-5,TRBV4-1,TRBD1,CASSPTERQGRIQPQHF,TGCGCCAGCAGCCCCACCGAAAGACAGGGAAGGATTCAGCCCCAGCATTTT
12,NA,TRBJ1-5,TRBV7-2,TRBD1,CASSLDQGGRHF,TGTGCCAGCAGCCTGGATCAGGGGGGGCGGCATTTT
12,once,TRBJ2-7,TRBV2,NA,CASRVGGYEQYF,TGTGCCAGCAGGGTGGGGGGCTACGAGCAGTACTTC
14,NA,TRBJ2-5,TRBV12-3/TRBV12-4,TRBD2,CASSSSGEGRTQYF,TGTGCCAGCAGTTCTAGCGGGGAGGGAAGGACCCAGTACTTC
13,NA,TRBJ1-6,TRBV6-5,NA,CASSYGWGSPLHF,TGTGCCAGCAGTTACGGTTGGGGTTCACCCCTCCACTTT
15,NA,TRBJ2-1,TRBV4-2,NA,CASSLTTGTHNEQFF,TGTGCCAGCAGCCTTACAACAGGGACCCACAATGAGCAGTTCTTC
15,NA,TRBJ2-1,TRBV5-1,TRBD2,CASSGTSGGASEQFF,TGCGCCAGCAGCGGGACTAGCGGGGGGGCCAGTGAGCAGTTCTTC
17,NA,TRBJ1-2,TRBV20-1,NA,CSARDLPSRAPNYGYTF,TGCAGTGCTAGAGACCTTCCCTCACGAGCCCCTAACTATGGCTACACCTTC
12,NA,TRBJ2-3,TRBV5-1,NA,CASRTEIDTQYF,TGCGCCAGCAGAACGGAGATAGATACGCAGTATTTT
15,medium-sized,TRBJ2-3,TRBV11-2,TRBD2,CASSLFTGGPNTQYF,TGTGCCAGCAGCTTGTTTACGGGGGGGCCGAATACGCAGTATTTT
13,NA,TRBJ1-1,TRBV7-2,NA,CASSLNQWSEAFF,TGTGCCAGCAGCTTAAACCAATGGTCTGAAGCTTTCTTT
15,NA,TRBJ2-3,TRBV20-1,NA,CSARDRRGGTDTQYF,TGCAGTGCTAGAGATCGGAGGGGAGGCACAGATACGCAGTATTTT
13,NA,TRBJ2-7,TRBV11-3,TRBD1,CASSVGQYYEQYF,TGTGCCAGCAGCGTGGGACAGTACTACGAGCAGTACTTC
17,few,TRBJ2-1,TRBV20-1,TRBD2,CSARGRRGGLSYNEQFF,TGCAGTGCTAGAGGGCGGCGGGGGGGCCTGTCCTACAATGAGCAGTTCTTC
15,NA,TRBJ2-2,TRBV10-3,TRBD1,CAIRKGQGDTGELFF,TGTGCCATCAGGAAGGGACAGGGGGACACCGGGGAGCTGTTTTTT
15,NA,TRBJ2-1,TRBV20-1,TRBD2,CSAQPLAGANNEQFF,TGCAGTGCCCAGCCACTAGCGGGGGCCAACAATGAGCAGTTCTTC
15,NA,TRBJ2-6,TRBV28,NA,CASSRVGIEANVLTF,TGTGCCAGCAGTCGCGTGGGGATCGAGGCCAACGTCCTGACTTTC
16,NA,TRBJ2-2,TRBV9,NA,CASSPRGAQNTVELFF,TGTGCCAGCAGCCCGAGAGGGGCGCAGAACACCGTGGAGCTGTTTTTT
14,NA,TRBJ2-1,TRBV6-1,NA,CASKGIDGYNEQFF,TGTGCCAGCAAAGGAATAGACGGATACAATGAGCAGTTCTTC
14,NA,TRBJ1-2,TRBV12-3/TRBV12-4,NA,CASSLPGRNYGYTF,TGTGCCAGCAGTCTCCCGGGCCGTAACTATGGCTACACCTTC
12,NA,TRBJ1-1,TRBV20-1,NA,CSARVPGSEAFF,TGCAGTGCTAGAGTACCGGGCAGTGAAGCTTTCTTT
14,NA,TRBJ2-3,TRBV7-9,NA,CASSRFLGTDTQYF,TGTGCCAGCAGCCGTTTTCTAGGGACAGATACGCAGTATTTT
15,few,TRBJ2-3,TRBV12-3/TRBV12-4,TRBD2,CASSVLAPSTDTQYF,TGTGCCAGCAGTGTACTAGCGCCTAGCACAGATACGCAGTATTTT